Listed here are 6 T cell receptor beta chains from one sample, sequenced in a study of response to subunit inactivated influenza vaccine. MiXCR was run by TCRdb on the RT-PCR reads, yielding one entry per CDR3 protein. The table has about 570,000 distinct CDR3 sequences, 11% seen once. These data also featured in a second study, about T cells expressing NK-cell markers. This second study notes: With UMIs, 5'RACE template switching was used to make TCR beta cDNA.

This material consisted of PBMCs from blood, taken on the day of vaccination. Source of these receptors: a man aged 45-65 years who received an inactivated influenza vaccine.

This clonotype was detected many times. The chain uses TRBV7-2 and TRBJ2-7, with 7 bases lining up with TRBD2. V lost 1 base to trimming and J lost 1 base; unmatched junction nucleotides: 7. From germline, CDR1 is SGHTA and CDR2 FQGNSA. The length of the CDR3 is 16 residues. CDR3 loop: CASSLGGGGRSYEQYF. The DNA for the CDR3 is TGTGCCAGCAGCTTAGGTGGCGGGGGTCGTTCCTACGAGCAGTACTTC.

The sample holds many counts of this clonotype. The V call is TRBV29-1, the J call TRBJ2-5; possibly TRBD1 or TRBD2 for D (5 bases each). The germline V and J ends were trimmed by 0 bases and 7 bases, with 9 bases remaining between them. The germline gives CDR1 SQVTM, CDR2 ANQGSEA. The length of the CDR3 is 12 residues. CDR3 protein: CSVEEGTRTQYF. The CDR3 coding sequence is TGCAGCGTTGAAGAGGGGACCAGGACCCAGTACTTC.

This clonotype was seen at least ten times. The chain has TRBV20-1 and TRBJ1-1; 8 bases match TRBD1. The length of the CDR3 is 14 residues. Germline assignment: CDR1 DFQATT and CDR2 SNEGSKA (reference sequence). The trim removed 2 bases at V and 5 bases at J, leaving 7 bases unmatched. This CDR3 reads CSARIGQGRTEAFF. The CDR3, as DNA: TGCAGTGCTAGAATTGGACAGGGAAGGACTGAAGCTTTCTTT.

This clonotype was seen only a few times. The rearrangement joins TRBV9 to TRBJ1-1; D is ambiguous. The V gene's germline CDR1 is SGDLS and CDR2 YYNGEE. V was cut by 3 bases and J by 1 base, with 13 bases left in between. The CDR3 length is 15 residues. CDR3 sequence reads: CASSAGRHRNTEAFF. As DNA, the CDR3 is TGTGCCAGCAGCGCGGGCCGCCACAGGAACACTGAAGCTTTCTTT.

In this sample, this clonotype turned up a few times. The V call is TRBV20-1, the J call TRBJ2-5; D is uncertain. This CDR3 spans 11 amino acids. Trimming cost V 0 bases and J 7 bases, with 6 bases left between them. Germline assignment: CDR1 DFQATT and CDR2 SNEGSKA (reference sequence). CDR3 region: CSARDLWTQYF. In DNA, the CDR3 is TGCAGTGCTAGAGACCTTTGGACCCAGTACTTC.

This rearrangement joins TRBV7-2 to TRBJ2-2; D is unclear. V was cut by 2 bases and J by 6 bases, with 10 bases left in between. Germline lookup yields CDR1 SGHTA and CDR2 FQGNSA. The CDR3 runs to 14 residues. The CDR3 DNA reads TGTGCCAGCAGCTTATCAATCGTCTCCGGGGAGCTGTTTTTT. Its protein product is CASSLSIVSGELFF.